The 28 T cell receptor beta chains below were found in one sample sequenced in a study of shared clonotypes between healthy human individuals. The repertoire was sequenced with immunoSEQ multiplex PCR; TCRdb's copy has only in-frame clones and lacks some. The table lists more than 450,000 clones, less than 85% of them singletons. Sequencing was carried out using PBMCs. The receptors stem from a woman in her 40s in good health. Some clones in this sample may be carry-over from other donors' samples.

The chain employs TRBV27 and TRBJ2-3; D is unresolved. Germline V gene sequence: CDR1 MNHEY, CDR2 SMNVEV (reference sequence). V lost 5 bases to trimming and J lost 1 base, with 16 bases between them. This CDR3 spans 16 amino acids. CDR3 DNA: TGTGCCAGCAGTCCAATCCCCCAGGACCGCACAGATACGCAGTATTTT. Its translation is CASSPIPQDRTDTQYF.

The genes are TRBV30 and TRBJ1-4; D ambiguous. V was cut by 4 bases and J by 5 bases, with 17 bases left in between. This CDR3 has 15 amino acids. Germline CDR1 and CDR2: GTSNPN and SVGIG (reference sequence). The DNA of the CDR3 is TGTGCCTGGAATCACGAAAGCTTAGGGAATGAAAAACTGTTTTTT. Its translation: CAWNHESLGNEKLFF.

This chain links TRBV5-1 with TRBJ1-1; 8 positions match TRBD1. With 1 base clipped from V and 4 bases from J, the junction kept 15 bases outside the gene matches. The CDR3 is 18 residues long. Per germline, CDR1 SGHRS and CDR2 YFSETQ. The CDR3 protein is CASSLLSGGAILGTEAFF. CDR3 coding DNA: TGCGCCAGCAGCTTGCTGTCAGGGGGCGCCATTCTGGGCACTGAAGCTTTCTTT.

V is TRBV7-2 and J is TRBJ2-7; D gene ambiguous. Deletions cut 1 base from V and 6 bases from J, with 13 bases between. The germline gives CDR1 SGHTA, CDR2 FQGNSA. This CDR3 contains 14 residues. The CDR3 protein is CASSLGRQFSEQYF. The CDR3 DNA reads as TGTGCCAGCAGCTTAGGACGGCAGTTCTCCGAGCAGTACTTC.

This chain uses TRBV28 with TRBJ1-5; TRBD1 is a possible D gene (6 bases). The V and J ends lost 4 bases and 0 bases respectively, with 22 bases between them. This CDR3 has 19 residues. CDR1 is MDHEN, CDR2 SYDVKM, per germline. The CDR3: CASSSPWEGGVNSNQPQHF. The CDR3 DNA follows: TGTGCCAGCAGTTCACCCTGGGAAGGGGGGGTCAATAGCAATCAGCCCCAGCATTTT.

This chain connects TRBV29-1 to TRBJ2-7; perhaps TRBD1 as D (6 bases). CDR3 length: 13 amino acids. V was trimmed by 5 bases and J by 1 base, leaving 12 bases between them. CDR1 is SQVTM, CDR2 ANQGSEA, per germline. This chain's CDR3 is CSVTTGYSYEQYF. CDR3 DNA sequence: TGCAGCGTTACTACAGGGTATTCCTACGAGCAGTACTTC.

This clone was found many times. This sequence joins TRBV7-3 and TRBJ2-1; TRBD2 matches 16 bases. The germline CDR1 and CDR2 sequences are SGHTA and FQGTGA. The V and J ends lost 1 base and 0 bases, in that order; junction bases with no gene match: 15. This CDR3 region has 23 residues. This CDR3 reads CASSLKIRIVGLAGGDSYNEQFF. The CDR3, as DNA: TGTGCCAGCAGCTTAAAGATAAGGATCGTGGGACTAGCGGGAGGGGACTCCTACAATGAGCAGTTCTTC.

The V call is TRBV5-4, the J call TRBJ2-5; 13 bases map to TRBD2. Germline lookup yields CDR1 SGHNT and CDR2 YYREEE (reference sequence). V gave up 1 base and J gave up 4 bases; unmatched junction bases: 1. There are 15 residues in the CDR3. CDR3 DNA: TGTGCCAGCAGCTTGAGACTAGCGGGAGGAGAGACCCAGTACTTC. It yields the protein CASSLRLAGGETQYF.

As to this clone: Other DNA sequences in this sample translate to the same CDR3. The chain couples TRBV28 to TRBJ2-3; a possible D gene is TRBD2 (6 bases). The germline V gene encodes CDR1 MDHEN and CDR2 SYDVKM. Trimming shortened V by 1 base and J by 2 bases, and 10 bases separated the two germline ends. This CDR3 contains 15 residues. The CDR3 nucleotides read TGTGCCAGCAGTTTATTTGGGGGGTCCACAGATACGCAGTATTTT. Its protein product is CASSLFGGSTDTQYF.

The V and J genes are TRBV6-1 and TRBJ2-7; 10 positions agree with TRBD2. Trimming took 8 bases from V and 2 from J; bases not matched to a gene: 3. Germline CDR1 reads MNHNS; CDR2 reads SASEGT. This CDR3 spans 13 amino acids. The CDR3 here is CASGTSETYEQYF. The CDR3 nucleotides read TGTGCCAGCGGGACTAGCGAAACCTACGAGCAGTACTTC.

The rearrangement uses TRBV18 and TRBJ2-6; D is unresolved. Germline values: CDR1 KGHSH, CDR2 LQKENI. CDR3 size: 17 residues. Deletions cut 4 bases from V and 0 bases from J, with 13 bases between. CDR3 sequence reads: CASSRVAVPSGANVLTF. CDR3 coding DNA: TGTGCCAGCTCACGGGTGGCAGTCCCCTCTGGGGCCAACGTCCTGACTTTC.

V is TRBV7-3 and J is TRBJ1-1, with D possibly matching TRBD1 (5 bases). This CDR3 has 14 amino acids. Between the trimmed V and J ends, which lost 0 bases and 4 bases, there was a span of 9 bases. Germline CDR1 SGHTA, CDR2 FQGTGA. This CDR3 reads CASSLTAGSTEAFF. The CDR3 DNA sequence: TGTGCCAGCAGCTTAACCGCAGGGTCCACTGAAGCTTTCTTT.

The rearrangement links TRBV11-2 to TRBJ1-1; TRBD1 might be the D (5 bases). The germline V and J ends were trimmed by 7 bases and 0 bases, with 12 bases remaining between them. This CDR3 has 14 amino acids. CDR1 and CDR2 (germline): SGHAT, FQNNGV. DNA of the CDR3: TGTGCCAGCAATGCGGGACTTATGAACACTGAAGCTTTCTTT. The encoded protein is CASNAGLMNTEAFF.

The genes are TRBV30 and TRBJ2-3; 7 bases fit TRBD1. The CDR3 has 12 amino acids. V lost 8 bases and J lost 4; bases outside the gene matches: 6. Germline CDR1 GTSNPN, CDR2 SVGIG (reference sequence). CDR3 sequence: CAVTGLADTQYF. The CDR3 coding sequence is TGTGCCGTGACAGGGCTGGCAGATACGCAGTATTTT.

The chain is built from TRBV27 and TRBJ2-7; 8 positions agree with TRBD1. In germline, CDR1 is MNHEY, CDR2 SMNVEV (reference sequence). This CDR3 has 13 residues. V lost 8 bases and J lost 3; bases outside the gene matches: 6. The CDR3: CASRKTGDYEQYF. In DNA, the CDR3 is TGTGCCAGCCGAAAGACAGGGGACTACGAGCAGTACTTC.

This sequence joins TRBV27 and TRBJ2-1; perhaps TRBD2 as D (5 bases). V dropped 5 bases and J dropped 5 bases, with 7 bases sitting between them. Germline-derived CDR1 and CDR2 are MNHEY and SMNVEV (reference sequence). The CDR3 sequence is 12 residues long. DNA for the CDR3: TGTGCCAGCAGTCCCGGGAACAATGAGCAGTTCTTC. This encodes CASSPGNNEQFF.

This clone occurred a few times. The chain couples TRBV11-2 to TRBJ1-4; D is uncertain. CDR1 and CDR2 (germline): SGHAT, FQNNGV. This CDR3 has 15 residues. V was clipped by 2 bases and J by 3 bases, with 10 bases between them. The CDR3 here is CASSLSGGPNEKLFF. CDR3 nucleotide sequence: TGTGCCAGCAGCTTATCAGGCGGACCTAATGAAAAACTGTTTTTT.

V and J are TRBV4-1 and TRBJ2-3; D is possibly TRBD2 (6 bases). In germline, CDR1 is MGHRA, CDR2 YSYEKL. Trimming pared 7 bases from V and 6 bases from J, leaving 29 bases between. The CDR3 contains 18 residues. The CDR3 reads CASKPGTVLLREKDTQYF. The CDR3 nucleotides are TGCGCCAGCAAGCCCGGTACGGTCCTCTTACGGGAGAAGGATACGCAGTATTTT.

V and J are TRBV5-4 and TRBJ1-1; TRBD1 matches 7 bases. V lost 0 bases and J lost 4; bases outside the gene matches: 6. Germline V CDR1 and CDR2: SGHNT, YYREEE (reference sequence). CDR3 length: 15 amino acids. CDR3 loop: CASSLGQGRTTEAFF. Written as DNA, the CDR3 is TGTGCCAGCAGCTTGGGACAGGGTAGGACCACTGAAGCTTTCTTT.

V usage is TRBV7-2 and J usage is TRBJ2-5; the D is unclear. This CDR3 spans 14 amino acids. Trimming removed 1 base from V and 7 bases from J, with 13 bases in between. Germline V CDR1 and CDR2: SGHTA, FQGNSA. The CDR3 loop is CASSLDSASGTQYF. The CDR3 nucleotides are TGTGCCAGCAGCTTAGACAGCGCCTCAGGGACCCAGTACTTC.

The V gene is TRBV15, the J gene TRBJ2-5; D gene uncertain. Per germline, CDR1 LNHNV and CDR2 YYDKDF (reference sequence). Trimming took off 1 base at V and 1 base at J, with 19 bases between the two ends. CDR3 length equals 18 residues. The CDR3 is CATSRVPLWSSVQETQYF. In DNA form, the CDR3 reads TGTGCCACCAGCAGAGTGCCCCTTTGGTCGAGCGTCCAAGAGACCCAGTACTTC.

In its sample, this clone was seen a few times. The chain couples TRBV11-2 to TRBJ1-1; 8 bases align to TRBD1. CDR3 length equals 15 residues. V dropped 4 bases and J dropped 6; count of bases not matched to a gene: 10. Germline V gene data show CDR1 as SGHAT and CDR2 as FQNNGV. CDR3 nucleotide sequence: TGTGCCAGCAGCTCCCTAGGTCAGGGGGCTGCTGAAGCTTTCTTT. This sequence encodes CASSSLGQGAAEAFF.

This sequence joins TRBV7-9 and TRBJ1-4; D gene uncertain. This CDR3 is 14 amino acids long. Germline assignment: CDR1 SEHNR and CDR2 FQNEAQ (reference sequence). Trimming shortened V by 5 bases and J by 7 bases, and 14 bases separated the two germline ends. The CDR3 spells CASSPSGRPEKLFF. CDR3 DNA sequence: TGTGCCAGCAGCCCCTCGGGCAGGCCTGAAAAACTGTTTTTT.

The rearrangement joins TRBV5-1 to TRBJ2-5; TRBD2 matches 7 bases. V lost 4 bases to trimming and J lost 0 bases; unmatched junction nucleotides: 6. The germline V gene encodes CDR1 SGHRS and CDR2 YFSETQ. CDR3 length: 15 residues. CDR3 sequence: CASSPDSGYQETQYF. The CDR3 nucleotides are TGCGCCAGCAGCCCAGATAGCGGGTACCAAGAGACCCAGTACTTC.

V and J are TRBV27 and TRBJ1-3; the D is unclear. Germline lookup yields CDR1 MNHEY and CDR2 SMNVEV (reference sequence). Trimming removed 5 bases at V and 4 bases at J, with 9 bases between. The CDR3 sequence is 13 residues long. The CDR3 sequence: CASSPRWGNTIYF. Written as DNA, the CDR3 is TGTGCCAGCAGTCCGAGGTGGGGAAACACCATATATTTT.

The chain carries TRBV5-4 and TRBJ2-7; the D call may be TRBD1 or TRBD2 (5 bases each). The V end was cut by 4 bases, the J end by 6 bases, with 14 bases between. The CDR3 spans 13 residues. Germline V gives CDR1 SGHNT, CDR2 YYREEE (reference sequence). Here the CDR3 DNA reads TGTGCCAGCAGCCCAGGGACGTCCAGCGAGCAGTACTTC. Its translation: CASSPGTSSEQYF.

The rearrangement links TRBV29-1 to TRBJ2-5; D possibly corresponds to TRBD2 (6 bases). Per the germline V gene, CDR1 is SQVTM and CDR2 is ANQGSEA. V was trimmed by 4 bases and J by 5 bases, leaving 8 bases between them. This CDR3 is built from 11 residues. The CDR3 here is CSVVRGETQYF. CDR3 sequence (DNA): TGCAGCGTTGTCCGGGGGGAGACCCAGTACTTC. Combining the CDR3 with reference TRBV29-1 and TRBJ2-5 gives the whole variable domain SAVISQKPSRDICQRGTSLTIQCQVDSQVTMMFWYRQQPGQSLTLIATANQGSEATYESGFVIDKFPISRPNLTFSTLTVSNMSPEDSSIYLCSVVRGETQYFGPGTRLLVL.

The table lists this clone with a few counts. This sample includes further DNA sequences coding for the same CDR3. The chain links TRBV28 to TRBJ2-3; no clear D gene. The CDR3 has 14 residues. The V gene lost 1 base and the J gene lost 4 bases, with 9 bases spanning the gap. Looked up from germline, CDR1 is MDHEN and CDR2 is SYDVKM. In DNA form, the CDR3 reads TGTGCCAGCAGTTTATCCCGGGTAGCAGATACGCAGTATTTT. This encodes CASSLSRVADTQYF.